This T cell receptor beta chain was captured by sequencing in a study of T cells in Graves' hyperthyroidism and ophthalmopathy. This clonotype was counted many times. Its antigen is still unknown. Germline CDR1 is MNHNS and CDR2 is SASEGT. V was pared by 6 bases and J by 0 bases, with 9 bases between. This CDR3 has 15 amino acids. RNA transcripts were the template for amplifying TCR beta CDR3 regions. The study used the HTBI primer set for a first-round RT-PCR of the TCR CDR3. TCRdb fed the multiplex PCR reads into MiXCR, producing one record per CDR3 protein. This sample has around 450,000 distinct CDR3 sequences, with around 16% found just once. Findings and limits, study-wide: Within blood appeared most thyroid clonotypes that had expanded above 0.001.

The TCR sequence derives from a young woman with Graves' hyperthyroidism. The V gene is TRBV6-1, the J gene TRBJ1-6, with no clear D. Sequencing was done on a sample of blood. The CDR3 DNA reads as TGTGCCAGCAGAGAGTGGAGCTCCTATAATTCACCCCTCCACTTT. Translating gives CASREWSSYNSPLHF.